This T cell receptor beta chain comes out of a study of blood T cell repertoires in COVID-19. Study background: Sites across the United States, Italy and Spain contributed samples from acute and convalescent COVID-19.

The CDR3 has 13 amino acids. V was trimmed by 11 bases and J by 3 bases, leaving 17 bases between them. Germline CDR1 reads MNHEY; CDR2 reads SMNVEV (reference sequence). Seattle researchers signed up patients amid active infection and tracked them longitudinally. In the study's own analysis: The authors estimated nucleated cell counts from reference gene primer amplification. Profiling relied on immunoSEQ multiplex PCR, and the TCRdb table lists in-frame clones only, not all of them. That table furnishes V, J and clone size, whereas the DNA furnished D and trimming. This table has roughly 30,000 clones, over 75% appearing once.

This chain uses TRBV27 with TRBJ2-7; TRBD2 might be the D (6 bases). What was sequenced was peripheral blood. This receptor was identified in a man aged 55 to 70 with COVID-19, enrolled during active disease. The CDR3: CAARREFDYEQYF. The CDR3 DNA reads as TGTGCCGCGAGGAGGGAATTCGACTACGAGCAGTACTTC.